This T cell receptor beta chain is from a study of CD8+CD57+ T cells in acquired aplastic anemia. Study at large: Isolated CD4+ and CD8+ cells, once sorted, yielded DNA averaging about 3.2 ug.

For sequencing, patients were chosen who had shown expansion of CD8+CD57+ cells by flow cytometry. Germline V gene data show CDR1 as SGHDT and CDR2 as YYEEEE. Trimming removed 4 bases from V and 0 bases from J; junction bases left unmatched: 7. The CDR3 has 16 amino acids. Genomic DNA was employed as the template in profiling TCR beta VDJ and CDR3. One entry per CDR3 protein results from TCRdb running MiXCR on the reads. The table has about 180,000 distinct CDR3 sequences, about 45% seen once. V is TRBV5-6 and J is TRBJ2-1, with TRBD2 matching over 7 bases. This TCR was recovered from a human donor with aplastic anemia. Input material: sorted CD4+, CD8+, or CD8+CD57+ T cells (not recorded which) from PBMCs. The CDR3: CASSGWGRASYNEQFF. For the CDR3, the DNA is TGTGCCAGCAGCGGCTGGGGGAGGGCCTCCTACAATGAGCAGTTCTTC.